The following is a T cell receptor (beta chain) sequence with its context. No cognate antigen has been identified for it. Base qualities are not recorded, but no much larger clone differs from it by a single base. The immunoSEQ Assay was used to sequence TCR beta CDR3 regions from DNA. Processing in the source paper ran as follows. To compute T cell density, TCR beta template counts were normalized to usable DNA, which was estimated by amplifying housekeeping genes. Richness was estimated with the preseqR package, extrapolating to 400,000 templates for PBMC samples and 120,000 templates for tissue samples. Clonality was calculated as one minus Pielou's evenness. Tissue-enriched TCRs were identified by differential abundance testing using productive amino-acid clonotypes, minimum total count 5 and alpha 0.1. Repertoire overlap between compartments was quantified with the Jaccard Index and Morisita Overlap Index. GLIPH clustered TCR beta CDR3s with public tetramer-defined viral CDR3s; viral motifs required at least three viral sequences plus V-gene enrichment. TCRdb stores this immuneACCESS table with in-frame sequences only. Part of the clones is absent; in the studies checked, under half of the shortfall reflects unresolved V genes, and no reason is known for the rest. V and J calls and clone size come straight from that table; D and trimming were deduced from the DNA. For this sample the table gives tens of thousands of clones, of which around 93% were detected only once. In total, the top ten clones hold around 4.2% of the sample.

The CDR1 and CDR2 encoded by the germline V gene are SGHVS and FNYEAQ. The CDR3 contains 17 residues, cysteine and phenylalanine counted. The retained sequence is limited to the CDR3, 51 bases, with the frame set at the first base. The trim is 3 bases for V and 3 bases for J, with a gap of 18 bases between the germline ends. This sample is drawn from a study of T cells in localized non-small cell lung cancer (dated by TCRdb to the early 2020s). Regarding the complete study: The study examined T cell repertoires in approximately 240 patients with early-stage NSCLC and compared tumors with uninvolved tumor-adjacent lungs. The cohort was made up of around 240 treatment-naive NSCLC patients whose localized lung tumors had been resected. A mean age of around 69 years was recorded for the NSCLC patients, of whom under 150 were male and 95 to 110 were female. What the work shows at the level of the full study, not this receptor alone: Because multi-region tumor sequencing was not done, intratumor heterogeneity could not be ruled out. Uninvolved tumor-adjacent lung showed the highest T cell clonality, higher than tumor, which suggests more focused antigenic responses in the uninvolved tumor-adjacent lung. Of the top 100 tumor clones, a median of 57 were detected in paired uninvolved adjacent lung; about 26 were also among that lung's top 100. Since the design was exploratory, TCR variables were selected using unadjusted p-values with no false-discovery rate correction. Higher T cell density in blood was associated with longer overall survival, whereas higher clonality in adjacent lung was associated with shorter survival.

At diagnosis, peripheral blood, uninvolved tumor-adjacent lung and tumor were collected and were preserved as a mix of fresh-frozen and FFPE material. For TCR repertoire profiling, blood samples were analyzed as peripheral blood mononuclear cells. The origin of this receptor is a female donor of 60 years or more with stage II squamous cell lung carcinoma. The chain is encoded by TRBV7-6 joined to TRBJ1-3; matching of 6 bases hints at TRBD1 as the D gene. The sample consisted of peripheral blood, taken before any cancer treatment. The DNA is TGTGCCAGCAGCTTTTTTAGGGCAGGGGCCATTGGAAACACCATATATTTT. The translation is CASSFFRAGAIGNTIYF.